This passage covers 20 T cell receptor beta chains from one sample sequenced in a study of T cells after yellow fever vaccination. One entry per CDR3 protein results from TCRdb running MiXCR on the 5' RACE reads. The profile shows over 300,000 distinct CDR3 sequences, around 3.6% of them singletons. Sequences were derived from PBMCs, sampled on the day of the yellow fever booster vaccination. The receptor set was obtained from a young man who received the YFV17D yellow fever vaccine.

There are many counts of this clonotype. The rearrangement links TRBV7-6 to TRBJ2-5, with TRBD1 matching over 8 bases. Trimming removed 2 bases from V and 4 bases from J; junction bases left unmatched: 3. The V gene's germline CDR1 is SGHVS and CDR2 FNYEAQ. CDR3 length: 14 amino acids. This CDR3 reads CASSLQDRAETQYF. In DNA form, the CDR3 reads TGTGCCAGCAGCTTACAGGACAGGGCAGAGACCCAGTACTTC.

The sample holds a few counts of this clonotype. The chain links TRBV20-1 to TRBJ1-2; TRBD1 aligns across 7 bases. V shed 5 bases, J shed 3 bases, and the junction held 6 bases outside the gene matches. The CDR3 runs 13 residues. Germline V gene lookup returns CDR1 DFQATT and CDR2 SNEGSKA (reference sequence). CDR3 coding DNA: TGCAGTGCTTACAGGGGAATGGACTATGGCTACACCTTC. This sequence encodes CSAYRGMDYGYTF.

This clonotype has more than one count but fewer than ten. This chain uses TRBV6-5 with TRBJ1-2; 7 positions agree with TRBD1. J gave up 8 bases and V 4 bases, and 7 bases lay outside the gene matches. This CDR3 spans 13 amino acids. CDR1 and CDR2 (germline): MNHEY, SVGAGI. The CDR3 bases are TGTGCCAGCAGTTCGACAGGGTTTGGGGGCTACACCTTC. Amino acid sequence: CASSSTGFGGYTF.

This clonotype was observed at least ten times. The DNA of the CDR3 is TGTGCCAGCAGTTACGGGGCCGCTTCACCCCTCCACTTT. The encoded protein is CASSYGAASPLHF. V and J are TRBV6-2 or TRBV6-3 and TRBJ1-6; TRBD1 is a possible D gene (5 bases). V dropped 2 bases and J dropped 9 bases, with 8 bases sitting between them. The length of the CDR3 is 13 residues. Germline CDR1 MNHEY, CDR2 SVGEGT.

In this sample, this clonotype turned up many times. The CDR3 DNA follows: TGTGCCAGCAGTCCCTTGGGGGGGAGCACAGATACGCAGTATTTT. Encoded protein: CASSPLGGSTDTQYF. The chain combines TRBV6-4 with TRBJ2-3; 7 nucleotides match TRBD2. CDR1 MRHNA and CDR2 SNTAGT come from the germline V gene. V gave up 5 bases and J gave up 0 bases; unmatched junction bases: 5. The CDR3 is 15 amino acids.

The chain's CDR3 is CASSPSTGRHEQYF. The CDR3 DNA reads as TGTGCCAGCAGCCCAAGCACAGGGAGGCACGAGCAGTACTTC. V is TRBV9 and J is TRBJ2-7; either TRBD1 or TRBD2 may fit D (6 bases each). V shed 4 bases and J shed 5 bases, with 16 bases lying between them. CDR1 and CDR2 from the germline V gene are SGDLS and YYNGEE. The CDR3 is made up of 14 amino acids.

This clonotype was seen many times. CDR3 in DNA: TGTGCCAGCAGCGGATATAGCACAGATACGCAGTATTTT. This sequence encodes CASSGYSTDTQYF. This rearrangement joins TRBV27 to TRBJ2-3, with D hard to call. Trimming shortened V by 6 bases and J by 0 bases, and 7 bases separated the two germline ends. The CDR3 runs to 13 residues. Germline V lookup: CDR1 MNHEY, CDR2 SMNVEV (reference sequence).

In its sample, this clonotype was seen many times. This CDR3 is CASSQELTSGSSYNEQFF. The DNA for the CDR3 is TGTGCCAGCAGCCAAGAACTTACTAGCGGAAGCTCCTACAATGAGCAGTTCTTC. The chain carries TRBV4-2 and TRBJ2-1; 8 bases line up with TRBD2. The CDR3 spans 18 residues. Germline values: CDR1 LGHNA, CDR2 YNFKEQ. V was clipped by 0 bases and J by 0 bases; unmatched bases: 7.

This clonotype has ten or more counts. The chain joins TRBV7-3 to TRBJ2-1; 8 bases agree with TRBD1. Losses at the gene ends were 5 bases for V and 5 bases for J; bases not matched to a gene: 11. Germline values: CDR1 SGHTA, CDR2 FQGTGA. The CDR3 has 16 residues. CDR3 region: CASSVTATGENNEQFF. The CDR3, as DNA: TGTGCCAGCAGCGTCACGGCGACAGGGGAGAACAATGAGCAGTTCTTC. Together with reference TRBV7-3 and TRBJ2-1, the CDR3 gives the full variable domain: GAGVSQTPSNKVTEKGKYVELRCDPISGHTALYWYRQSLGQGPEFLIYFQGTGAADDSGLPNDRFFAVRPEGSVSTLKIQRTERGDSAVYLCASSVTATGENNEQFFGPGTRLTVL.

This clonotype was recorded at least ten times. V usage is TRBV7-8 and J usage is TRBJ2-2; TRBD2 matches at 11 bases. This CDR3 spans 16 amino acids. Per germline, CDR1 SGHVS and CDR2 FQNEAQ. J gave up 5 bases and V 5 bases, and 7 bases lay outside the gene matches. The CDR3 region is CASSGSGGAETGELFF. Written as DNA, the CDR3 is TGTGCCAGCAGCGGTAGCGGGGGGGCCGAAACCGGGGAGCTGTTTTTT.

The gene calls are TRBV5-5 and TRBJ2-3; D unclear. The CDR3 runs 14 residues. The V gene lost 3 bases and the J gene lost 0 bases, with 8 bases spanning the gap. Looked up from germline, CDR1 is SGHKS and CDR2 is YYEKEE (reference sequence). The CDR3 region is CASSWADSTDTQYF. In DNA, the CDR3 is TGTGCCAGCAGCTGGGCCGATAGCACAGATACGCAGTATTTT. The full variable domain, in which reference TRBV5-5 and TRBJ2-3 provide the parts outside the CDR3, is DAGVTQSPTHLIKTRGQQVTLRCSPISGHKSVSWYQQVLGQGPQFIFQYYEKEERGRGNFPDRFSARQFPNYSSELNVNALLLGDSALYLCASSWADSTDTQYFGPGTRLTVL.

The rearrangement joins TRBV7-9 to TRBJ2-1, with TRBD1 matching over 7 bases. The CDR3 loop spans 16 amino acids. The germline V gene has CDR1 SEHNR and CDR2 FQNEAQ (reference sequence). The V and J ends lost 4 bases and 8 bases, in that order; junction bases with no gene match: 14. The CDR3 loop reads CASSSTHQTGIDEQFF. The CDR3, as DNA: TGTGCCAGCAGCTCAACCCACCAGACAGGGATCGATGAGCAGTTCTTC.

This chain connects TRBV27 to TRBJ2-2, with 9 bases matching TRBD1. J gave up 7 bases and V 3 bases, and 3 bases lay outside the gene matches. Germline CDR1 reads MNHEY; CDR2 reads SMNVEV (reference sequence). The length of the CDR3 is 14 residues. DNA of the CDR3: TGTGCCAGCAGTTTCGGACAGGGGATCGGGGAGCTGTTTTTT. It translates to CASSFGQGIGELFF.

In its sample, this clonotype was seen a few times. The CDR3 nucleotides are TGTGCCAGCAGCTTATTGCACACCGATAATTCACCCCTCCACTTT. Translated, it gives CASSLLHTDNSPLHF. The V and J genes are TRBV7-9 and TRBJ1-6, with D hard to call. The V end was cut by 2 bases, the J end by 5 bases, with 10 bases between. This CDR3 is built from 15 residues. Germline lookup yields CDR1 SEHNR and CDR2 FQNEAQ (reference sequence).

In this sample, this clonotype turned up many times. The chain combines TRBV7-9 with TRBJ1-2; TRBD1 matches at 9 bases. CDR1 SEHNR and CDR2 FQNEAQ come from the germline V gene (reference sequence). V lost 4 bases to trimming and J lost 5 bases; unmatched junction nucleotides: 5. CDR3 length: 14 residues. The CDR3 protein is CASSWTGTGYGYTF. DNA of the CDR3: TGTGCCAGCAGCTGGACCGGGACAGGGTATGGCTACACCTTC.

This clonotype was counted at least ten times. The V and J genes are TRBV7-2 and TRBJ2-1; D is ambiguous. V lost 4 bases, J lost 9 bases, and 10 bases lay in between. Germline V gene sequence: CDR1 SGHTA, CDR2 FQGNSA. The CDR3 sequence is 12 residues long. The CDR3, as DNA: TGTGCCAGCAGCTCCCTCGCGTCTGAGCAGTTCTTC. Translated: CASSSLASEQFF.

There are many counts of this clonotype. This rearrangement joins TRBV12-3 or TRBV12-4 to TRBJ2-1; 10 positions agree with TRBD2. The CDR3 is made up of 14 amino acids. V lost 3 bases, J lost 8 bases, and 4 bases stayed unmatched. The CDR3 sequence is CASSFASGGYEQFF. CDR3 nucleotides: TGTGCCAGCAGTTTTGCTAGCGGGGGTTATGAGCAGTTCTTC.

This clonotype was seen a few times. This rearrangement joins TRBV5-1 to TRBJ1-5; no definite D call. Germline values: CDR1 SGHRS, CDR2 YFSETQ. The CDR3 consists of 16 residues. Trimming removed 4 bases at V and 6 bases at J, with 20 bases between. The CDR3 bases are TGCGCCAGCAGCCCGGGTGTTAGCAGTCTCGGTCAGCCCCAGCATTTT. Residues: CASSPGVSSLGQPQHF. Using reference TRBV5-1 and TRBJ1-5 for the parts outside the CDR3, the full variable domain is KAGVTQTPRYLIKTRGQQVTLSCSPISGHRSVSWYQQTPGQGLQFLFEYFSETQRNKGNFPGRFSGRQFSNSRSEMNVSTLELGDSALYLCASSPGVSSLGQPQHFGDGTRLSIL.

V and J are TRBV4-3 and TRBJ1-2; D is possibly TRBD1 (5 bases). V lost 1 base to trimming and J lost 4 bases, with 10 bases between them. Per the germline V gene, CDR1 is LGHNA and CDR2 is YSLEER. CDR3 length: 14 amino acids. CDR3 residues: CASSQVGRSYGYTF. The CDR3 DNA reads as TGCGCCAGCAGCCAAGTGGGACGGTCCTATGGCTACACCTTC.

This clonotype was seen a handful of times. This rearrangement joins TRBV20-1 to TRBJ1-1; D is ambiguous. Between the trimmed V and J ends, which lost 5 bases and 0 bases, there was a span of 13 bases. The CDR3 extends over 14 amino acids. Per germline, CDR1 DFQATT and CDR2 SNEGSKA (reference sequence). The CDR3 here is CSAGDGRMNTEAFF. Here the CDR3 DNA reads TGCAGTGCTGGTGACGGTCGCATGAACACTGAAGCTTTCTTT.